What follows are 11 T cell receptor beta chains derived from one specimen sequenced in a study of T cells after yellow fever vaccination. TCRdb redid the calling of the 5' RACE reads with MiXCR, one entry per CDR3 protein. The sample includes about 580,000 distinct CDR3 sequences, about a sixth of them seen just once. The specimen was PBMCs, collected about 5 days after the first yellow fever vaccination. The source of these receptors is a man aged 18-30 years who received the YFV17D yellow fever vaccine.

The gene calls are TRBV5-1 and TRBJ1-2; 8 bases agree with TRBD1. This CDR3 is 12 amino acids long. Germline-derived CDR1 and CDR2 are SGHRS and YFSETQ. V was pared by 3 bases and J by 7 bases, with 2 bases of the junction left unmatched. For the CDR3, the DNA is TGCGCCAGCAGCTCGGGACAGGTTGGCTACACCTTC. This gives the protein CASSSGQVGYTF.

This clonotype has just a few counts. The genes are TRBV11-2 and TRBJ2-1, with 16 bases fitting TRBD2. The CDR3 is 19 amino acids. Germline trimming cut 0 bases from V and 2 bases from J; bases unmatched to any gene: 4. Germline CDR1 SGHAT, CDR2 FQNNGV. This CDR3 reads CASSLELGLAGGPYNEQFF. CDR3 DNA sequence: TGTGCCAGCAGCTTAGAATTGGGACTAGCGGGGGGGCCCTACAATGAGCAGTTCTTC.

This clonotype showed up just a few times. This chain uses TRBV2 with TRBJ1-2, with a weak D call TRBD1 (6 bases). Germline V lookup: CDR1 SNHLY, CDR2 FYNNEI. This CDR3 is 14 amino acids long. Trimming removed 0 bases from V and 8 bases from J, with 13 bases in between. The CDR3: CASSEAGGRRGYTF. The CDR3 nucleotides read TGTGCCAGCAGTGAAGCCGGGGGGCGTCGGGGCTACACCTTC.

The CDR3 here is CAIRLKAYGEETQYF. CDR3 nucleotide sequence: TGTGCCATCAGGCTCAAAGCATACGGGGAAGAGACCCAGTACTTC. V usage is TRBV10-3 and J usage is TRBJ2-5; TRBD2 might be the D (5 bases). This CDR3 has 15 amino acids. CDR1 ENHRY and CDR2 SYGVKD come from the germline V gene. Trimming left V 6 bases short and J 3 bases short, with 17 bases between.

V gene TRBV5-1 combines with J gene TRBJ1-2; maybe TRBD1 (5 bases). The CDR3 has 14 amino acids. Trimming left V 6 bases short and J 3 bases short, with 15 bases between. Germline V CDR1 and CDR2: SGHRS, YFSETQ. CDR3 nucleotides: TGCGCCAGCAAAGGGGACGTTGCATACTATGGCTACACCTTC. It yields the protein CASKGDVAYYGYTF.

This clonotype was observed a handful of times. The chain has TRBV28 and TRBJ1-1; D is unclear. Germline V lookup: CDR1 MDHEN, CDR2 SYDVKM. With 8 bases removed from V and 0 bases from J, the gap between germline ends came to 13 bases. CDR3 size: 14 residues. CDR3 protein: CASSALKLNTEAFF. The CDR3, as DNA: TGTGCCAGCTCCGCCCTCAAACTGAACACTGAAGCTTTCTTT. Variable domain in full (rest from reference TRBV28 and TRBJ1-1): DVKVTQSSRYLVKRTGEKVFLECVQDMDHENMFWYRQDPGLGLRLIYFSYDVKMKEKGDIPEGYSVSREKKERFSLILESASTNQTSMYLCASSALKLNTEAFFGQGTRLTVV.

V gene TRBV4-1 combines with J gene TRBJ2-3, with TRBD2 matching over 14 bases. V trimming: 0 bases; J trimming: 3 bases; junction bases outside the gene matches: 14. The germline V gene encodes CDR1 MGHRA and CDR2 YSYEKL. The length of the CDR3 is 21 residues. The CDR3 DNA reads as TGCGCCAGCAGCCAAGACACGACTAGCGGGGGGGCCCCATCGAAGACAGATACGCAGTATTTT. Its translation is CASSQDTTSGGAPSKTDTQYF.

This clonotype was found many times. The chain uses TRBV6-2 or TRBV6-3 and TRBJ1-1, with 7 bases that match TRBD1. The germline CDR1 and CDR2 sequences are MNHEY and SVGEGT. The trim removed 5 bases at V and 1 base at J, leaving 7 bases unmatched. The CDR3 loop spans 15 amino acids. CDR3 in DNA: TGTGCCAGCAGTATATCGTGGGACAGGAACACTGAAGCTTTCTTT. It encodes CASSISWDRNTEAFF.

The chain joins TRBV5-1 to TRBJ2-3; 9 nucleotides agree with TRBD2. The junction had 10 bases not matched to a gene; V was cut back by 3 bases and J by 5 bases. The CDR3 loop spans 16 amino acids. Looked up from germline, CDR1 is SGHRS and CDR2 is YFSETQ. In DNA form, the CDR3 reads TGCGCCAGCAGCTCCGTAGGCGCGGGGGGGAGAGATACGCAGTATTTT. It encodes CASSSVGAGGRDTQYF.

The chain recombines TRBV15 with TRBJ2-3, with D perhaps TRBD2 (6 bases). Looked up from germline, CDR1 is LNHNV and CDR2 is YYDKDF (reference sequence). The CDR3 contains 15 residues. The V and J ends lost 1 base and 4 bases respectively, with 12 bases between them. This CDR3 is CATSRAAGSADTQYF. The DNA of the CDR3 is TGTGCCACCAGCAGAGCGGCGGGGAGCGCAGATACGCAGTATTTT. Supplemented by reference TRBV15 and TRBJ2-3, the full variable domain reads DAMVIQNPRYQVTQFGKPVTLSCSQTLNHNVMYWYQQKSSQAPKLLFHYYDKDFNNEADTPDNFQSRRPNTSFCFLDIRSPGLGDTAMYLCATSRAAGSADTQYFGPGTRLTVL.

This clonotype was seen ten or more times. The chain uses TRBV7-9 and TRBJ2-7; D remains unclear. This CDR3 comprises 15 residues. V was clipped by 1 base and J by 3 bases, with 13 bases between them. Germline V CDR1 and CDR2: SEHNR, FQNEAQ (reference sequence). In DNA form, the CDR3 reads TGTGCCAGCAGCTTAGGAGATAGGGTGGGCTACGAGCAGTACTTC. Its protein product is CASSLGDRVGYEQYF.